What follows are 30 T cell receptor beta chains derived from one specimen sequenced in a study of shared clonotypes between healthy human individuals. Measured with immunoSEQ multiplex PCR; TCRdb has only the in-frame clones, and not every one. This table holds over 2 million clones, around 93% found once. Sequencing was carried out using naive CD4+ T cells from PBMCs. Subset in this sample: CD45RA+ positively selected. The receptors come from a man between 18 and 29 years old in good health. Some clones in this sample may be carry-over from other donors' samples.

A remark on this clone: This specimen includes other DNA sequences encoding the same CDR3. This sequence joins TRBV6-5 and TRBJ2-7; 11 bases align to TRBD2. The CDR3 sequence is 15 residues long. Germline CDR1 and CDR2: MNHEY and SVGAGI. V shed 5 bases and J 0 bases; nucleotides not matched to a gene: 3. CDR3 protein: CASSTTSGSSYEQYF. The CDR3 nucleotides read TGTGCCAGCAGTACAACTAGCGGGAGCTCCTACGAGCAGTACTTC.

The chain joins TRBV7-3 to TRBJ2-1; D not certain. This CDR3 contains 15 residues. Trimming left V 5 bases short and J 1 base short, with 12 bases between. Germline CDR1 reads SGHTA; CDR2 reads FQGTGA. The CDR3 reads CASSPVLGSYNEQFF. The CDR3 DNA reads TGTGCCAGCAGCCCTGTCCTGGGGTCCTACAATGAGCAGTTCTTC.

Of note for this clone: The same CDR3 also results from other DNA sequences found in this sample. V usage is TRBV19 and J usage is TRBJ2-5; D may be TRBD2 (5 bases). The length of the CDR3 is 14 residues. From germline, CDR1 is LNHDA and CDR2 SQIVND (reference sequence). V gave up 3 bases and J gave up 5 bases, with 13 bases separating them. CDR3 DNA sequence: TGTGCCAGTAGTATCGGCGGCCGAGGGGAGACCCAGTACTTC. This sequence encodes CASSIGGRGETQYF.

The J gene is TRBJ2-5, the V gene TRBV7-2; D remains ambiguous. V dropped 1 base and J dropped 4 bases, with 16 bases sitting between them. The CDR3 runs to 16 residues. Germline V gives CDR1 SGHTA, CDR2 FQGNSA. This chain's CDR3 is CASSLVSYFSGETQYF. The DNA of the CDR3 is TGTGCCAGCAGCTTAGTTTCCTACTTCTCCGGAGAGACCCAGTACTTC.

This chain joins TRBV28 and TRBJ1-1; D gene unclear. The CDR3 sequence is 13 residues long. The germline V gene has CDR1 MDHEN and CDR2 SYDVKM. Trimming left V 5 bases short and J 0 bases short, with 7 bases between. CDR3 nucleotide sequence: TGTGCCAGCAGTATGACCCTGAACACTGAAGCTTTCTTT. It encodes CASSMTLNTEAFF.

This chain connects TRBV2 to TRBJ1-2; 10 bases map to TRBD1. This CDR3 region has 13 residues. Per germline, CDR1 SNHLY and CDR2 FYNNEI. The junction had 6 bases not matched to a gene; V was cut back by 6 bases and J by 8 bases. CDR3 in DNA: TGTGCCAGCAGCCCGACAGGGGGCGCCGGCTACACCTTC. The encoded protein is CASSPTGGAGYTF. Full variable domain (missing parts from reference TRBV2 and TRBJ1-2): EPEVTQTPSHQVTQMGQEVILRCVPISNHLYFYWYRQILGQKVEFLVSFYNNEISEKSEIFDDQFSVERPDGSNFTLKIRSTKLEDSAMYFCASSPTGGAGYTFGSGTRLTVV.

Only a few counts were recorded for this clone. V and J are TRBV10-3 and TRBJ1-1; the D gene is possibly TRBD1 (6 bases). Germline-derived CDR1 and CDR2 are ENHRY and SYGVKD. The V and J ends lost 10 bases and 3 bases respectively, with 18 bases between them. The CDR3 has 14 amino acids. CDR3 protein: CASRGLGGDTEAFF. The CDR3 DNA reads as TGTGCCAGCAGAGGTTTAGGGGGGGACACTGAAGCTTTCTTT.

The chain links TRBV29-1 to TRBJ2-3; D unresolved. V shed 7 bases and J shed 7 bases, with 12 bases lying between them. The CDR3 is 11 amino acids. Germline CDR1 is SQVTM and CDR2 is ANQGSEA. As DNA, the CDR3 is TGCAGCGCCCGAGGCACTTATACGCAGTATTTT. This sequence encodes CSARGTYTQYF.

The V gene is TRBV7-9, the J gene TRBJ2-2; D not certain. Trimming removed 5 bases from V and 5 bases from J, with 6 bases in between. The CDR3 sequence is 12 residues long. The germline V gene has CDR1 SEHNR and CDR2 FQNEAQ (reference sequence). The CDR3 DNA is TGTGCCAGCAGCCGCGAAACCGGGGAGCTGTTTTTT. Encoded protein: CASSRETGELFF.

This rearrangement joins TRBV7-3 to TRBJ2-1; no clear D gene. The CDR3 loop spans 14 amino acids. Germline-derived CDR1 and CDR2 are SGHTA and FQGTGA. V was shortened by 0 bases and J by 5 bases, with 8 bases between the two germline ends. As DNA, the CDR3 is TGTGCCAGCAGCTTAACTTATGGGAACAATGAGCAGTTCTTC. Residues: CASSLTYGNNEQFF.

This chain uses TRBV10-2 with TRBJ2-1; 9 bases are shared with TRBD2. The germline gives CDR1 WSHSY, CDR2 SAAADI. V lost 6 bases to trimming and J lost 2 bases; unmatched junction nucleotides: 8. The length of the CDR3 is 16 residues. CDR3 coding DNA: TGCGCCAGCAGCGGAGAGACTAGCGGAACCTACAATGAGCAGTTCTTC. It yields the protein CASSGETSGTYNEQFF.

This chain connects TRBV6-6 to TRBJ2-1; no clear D gene. Germline assignment: CDR1 MNHNY and CDR2 SVGAGI (reference sequence). This CDR3 is built from 12 residues. V lost 8 bases and J 4 bases, leaving 9 bases between the germline ends. The CDR3 coding sequence is TGTGCCAGCTTCGGGCAGTACAATGAGCAGTTCTTC. Its protein is CASFGQYNEQFF.

The V call is TRBV22-1, the J call TRBJ1-1. TRBV22-1 is a listed pseudogene. The CDR3 sequence is 16 residues long. The CDR3, as DNA: TGTCCTGGGAGCCCGACCGGACTACAGAGGAACACTGAAGCTTTCTTT. This translates into CPGSPTGLQRNTEAFF.

The CDR3 spells CASSFNADRASSYEQYF. The CDR3 DNA follows: TGTGCCAGCAGTTTCAACGCGGACAGGGCCTCCTCCTACGAGCAGTACTTC. This chain joins TRBV27 and TRBJ2-7; 8 bases map to TRBD1. Germline V gene lookup returns CDR1 MNHEY and CDR2 SMNVEV (reference sequence). The CDR3 extends over 17 amino acids. V lost 3 bases and J lost 0; bases outside the gene matches: 10.

The V gene is TRBV2, the J gene TRBJ2-1; 8 bases agree with TRBD1. This CDR3 contains 14 residues. The trim removed 3 bases at V and 8 bases at J, leaving 6 bases unmatched. From germline, CDR1 is SNHLY and CDR2 FYNNEI. The CDR3 region has the DNA TGTGCCAGCAGTGATCAGGGGGCGTCGTATGAGCAGTTCTTC. Its translation: CASSDQGASYEQFF.

The V call is TRBV5-6, the J call TRBJ1-2, with a weak D call TRBD1 (5 bases). The CDR3 is made up of 14 amino acids. With 0 bases removed from V and 7 bases from J, the gap between germline ends came to 13 bases. Germline V gene data show CDR1 as SGHDT and CDR2 as YYEEEE. The CDR3 DNA is TGTGCCAGCAGCTTGGCCGGGAGGGGAGGTGGCTACACCTTC. Its protein is CASSLAGRGGGYTF.

This chain connects TRBV2 to TRBJ1-2, with D hard to call. The CDR3 contains 14 residues. Germline loops: CDR1 SNHLY, CDR2 FYNNEI. V shed 3 bases and J shed 2 bases, with 10 bases lying between them. CDR3 in DNA: TGTGCCAGCAGTGATTTGGCAGGAAACTATGGCTACACCTTC. It is translated as CASSDLAGNYGYTF.

The V call is TRBV7-2, the J call TRBJ2-1; either TRBD1 or TRBD2 may supply D (6 bases each). The CDR3 has 15 amino acids. Germline CDR1 reads SGHTA; CDR2 reads FQGNSA. The ends were cut back, 0 bases at V and 8 bases at J, with 14 bases in the middle. Written as DNA, the CDR3 is TGTGCCAGCAGCTTAGCGCTAGGGGGGCGCGATGAGCAGTTCTTC. Amino acids: CASSLALGGRDEQFF. Based on the CDR3 plus reference TRBV7-2 and TRBJ2-1, the full variable domain is GAGVSQSPSNKVTEKGKDVELRCDPISGHTALYWYRQSLGQGLEFLIYFQGNSAPDKSGLPSDRFSAERTGGSVSTLTIQRTQQEDSAVYLCASSLALGGRDEQFFGPGTRLTVL.

This chain uses TRBV5-1 with TRBJ2-5; 10 positions match TRBD2. The CDR3 length is 16 residues. Germline V lookup: CDR1 SGHRS, CDR2 YFSETQ. The trim removed 4 bases at V and 2 bases at J, leaving 8 bases unmatched. The CDR3 spells CASSPPGLAEQETQYF. CDR3 in DNA: TGCGCCAGCAGCCCACCTGGACTAGCGGAACAAGAGACCCAGTACTTC.

This chain connects TRBV15 to TRBJ2-2, with 13 positions matching TRBD2. Per the germline V gene, CDR1 is LNHNV and CDR2 is YYDKDF (reference sequence). The CDR3 is 17 amino acids. V lost 3 bases, J lost 3 bases, and 4 bases stayed unmatched. CDR3 loop: CATSRGLAGSHTGELFF. CDR3 nucleotides: TGTGCCACCAGCAGGGGACTAGCGGGAAGTCACACCGGGGAGCTGTTTTTT. The whole variable domain, filled in from reference TRBV15 and TRBJ2-2, reads DAMVIQNPRYQVTQFGKPVTLSCSQTLNHNVMYWYQQKSSQAPKLLFHYYDKDFNNEADTPDNFQSRRPNTSFCFLDIRSPGLGDTAMYLCATSRGLAGSHTGELFFGEGSRLTVL.

The chain has TRBV5-8 and TRBJ2-7; D remains unclear. CDR1 is SGHTS and CDR2 is YDEGEE in the germline V gene. This CDR3 has 13 residues. Deletions cut 4 bases from V and 6 bases from J, with 14 bases between. CDR3 sequence reads: CASSQTPFGEQYF. The DNA for the CDR3 is TGTGCCAGCAGCCAGACCCCCTTTGGCGAGCAGTACTTC.

V gene TRBV5-1 combines with J gene TRBJ1-1, with a possible D match to TRBD1 (5 bases). The germline CDR1 and CDR2 sequences are SGHRS and YFSETQ. Trimming took off 4 bases at V and 0 bases at J, with 13 bases between the two ends. The CDR3 runs 15 residues. The chain's CDR3 is CASSHGRQLNTEAFF. The CDR3, as DNA: TGCGCCAGCAGCCACGGGAGACAGCTGAACACTGAAGCTTTCTTT.

The genes are TRBV6-1 and TRBJ2-5, with 14 bases that match TRBD2. With V trimmed by 4 bases and J by 3 bases, 1 base remained unmatched. CDR1 is MNHNS, CDR2 SASEGT, per germline. The CDR3 totals 15 residues. Here the CDR3 DNA reads TGTGCCAGCAGTGGGGGACTAGCGGGAGAAGAGACCCAGTACTTC. It yields the protein CASSGGLAGEETQYF.

V gene TRBV14 combines with J gene TRBJ2-3, with D unclear. The CDR3 extends over 15 amino acids. The V gene lost 2 bases and the J gene lost 1 base, with 10 bases spanning the gap. Germline CDR1 reads SGHDN; CDR2 reads FVKESK. CDR3 nucleotides: TGTGCCAGCAGCCAAACTGGTTTTGGCACAGATACGCAGTATTTT. Amino acid sequence: CASSQTGFGTDTQYF.

The chain employs TRBV18 and TRBJ2-6, with TRBD1 as a possible D gene (6 bases). Germline CDR1 KGHSH, CDR2 LQKENI. CDR3 length: 17 residues. V lost 1 base and J 1 base, leaving 11 bases between the germline ends. The CDR3, as DNA: TGTGCCAGCTCACCACTCCCTACAGGGTCTGGGGCCAACGTCCTGACTTTC. As protein: CASSPLPTGSGANVLTF.

V and J are TRBV7-9 and TRBJ1-1, with D unresolved. The CDR3 consists of 14 residues. Germline V CDR1 and CDR2: SEHNR, FQNEAQ (reference sequence). Trimming took off 5 bases at V and 3 bases at J, with 13 bases between the two ends. CDR3 sequence: CASSRDGGHTEAFF. The CDR3 nucleotides read TGTGCCAGCAGCCGAGACGGCGGTCACACTGAAGCTTTCTTT.

V gene TRBV18 combines with J gene TRBJ1-4; TRBD1 agrees at 8 bases. The germline V gene encodes CDR1 KGHSH and CDR2 LQKENI. With V trimmed by 5 bases and J by 6 bases, 8 bases remained unmatched. The CDR3 totals 15 residues. The CDR3 nucleotides are TGTGCCAGCTCAATCGACAGGGGAAGTGATGAAAAACTGTTTTTT. Translation: CASSIDRGSDEKLFF.

This chain uses TRBV14 with TRBJ1-2; D is unclear. Trimming removed 0 bases from V and 2 bases from J, with 13 bases in between. The V gene's germline CDR1 is SGHDN and CDR2 FVKESK. The CDR3 contains 16 residues. The DNA of the CDR3 is TGTGCCAGCAGCCAAGATACTCGGAGGGCAAACTATGGCTACACCTTC. Its protein is CASSQDTRRANYGYTF.

This chain joins TRBV30 and TRBJ1-5, with unresolved D. The CDR3 covers 14 residues. Trimming left V 1 base short and J 6 bases short, with 13 bases between. CDR1 GTSNPN and CDR2 SVGIG come from the germline V gene (reference sequence). The DNA for the CDR3 is TGTGCCTGGAGTGGTGGAGGGAATGGTCAGCCCCAGCATTTT. It yields the protein CAWSGGGNGQPQHF. Variable domain in full (rest from reference TRBV30 and TRBJ1-5): SQTIHQWPATLVQPVGSPLSLECTVEGTSNPNLYWYRQAAGRGLQLLFYSVGIGQISSEVPQNLSASRPQDRQFILSSKKLLLSDSGFYLCAWSGGGNGQPQHFGDGTRLSIL.

V gene TRBV28 combines with J gene TRBJ2-7, with D perhaps matching TRBD1 or TRBD2 (5 bases each). Trimming cost V 11 bases and J 5 bases, with 19 bases left between them. CDR1 is MDHEN, CDR2 SYDVKM, per germline. The CDR3 spans 13 residues. CDR3 nucleotides: TGTGCCGGCTTTAGACGAGGGACCGACGAGCAGTACTTC. Its translation: CAGFRRGTDEQYF.